A selection of T cell receptor beta chains follows, all from one sample in a study of blood T cell repertoires in COVID-19. The repertoire was sequenced with immunoSEQ multiplex PCR; TCRdb's copy has only in-frame clones and lacks some. The sample records 40,000 to 55,000 clones, approximately 90% being singletons. Input material: peripheral blood. These receptors originate from a woman older than 75 with acute or convalescent COVID-19. CDR3s include the opening cysteine and the closing phenylalanine or tryptophan. Where a row states a size, it is once, few, many or the class of an expanded clone; other rows omit it.

CDR3 protein: CASSLTGDENTEAFF
clone size: NA
J gene: TRBJ1-1
V gene: TRBV25-1

CDR3 protein: CASSITGTGPTGELFF
clone size: NA
J gene: TRBJ2-2
V gene: TRBV19

CDR3 protein: CASSLGQGTNQPQHF
clone size: NA
J gene: TRBJ1-5
V gene: TRBV18

CDR3 protein: CASSQGRSYGYTF
clone size: NA
J gene: TRBJ1-2
V gene: TRBV14

CDR3 protein: CAGAWTATTDTGELFF
clone size: few
J gene: TRBJ2-2
V gene: TRBV30

CDR3 protein: CASSLGGLGTDTQYF
clone size: NA
J gene: TRBJ2-3
V gene: TRBV5-4

CDR3 protein: CASSPGQNTGELFF
clone size: NA
J gene: TRBJ2-2
V gene: TRBV4-1

CDR3 protein: CASSPWTGGFLETQYF
clone size: NA
J gene: TRBJ2-5
V gene: TRBV27

CDR3 protein: CASSLDSGGNIQYF
clone size: once
J gene: TRBJ2-4
V gene: TRBV5-1

CDR3 protein: CASSQDRSGGLDTQYF
clone size: NA
J gene: TRBJ2-3
V gene: TRBV4-2

CDR3 protein: CASNPGGGQLSTDTQYF
clone size: NA
J gene: TRBJ2-3
V gene: TRBV5-4

CDR3 protein: CASSYNTLKGGLSSYEQYF
clone size: NA
J gene: TRBJ2-7
V gene: TRBV2

CDR3 protein: CASSWDLRDEQYF
clone size: NA
J gene: TRBJ2-7
V gene: TRBV27

CDR3 protein: CASSLQAGSSYNEQFF
clone size: NA
J gene: TRBJ2-1
V gene: TRBV5-1

CDR3 protein: CASSDVFSNQPQHF
clone size: NA
J gene: TRBJ1-5
V gene: TRBV6-1

CDR3 protein: CASSVGQGAGEQYF
clone size: NA
J gene: TRBJ2-7
V gene: TRBV19

CDR3 protein: CASSLDGGRENTEAFF
clone size: once
J gene: TRBJ1-1
V gene: TRBV7-8

CDR3 protein: CASVSMTGNSPLHF
clone size: NA
J gene: TRBJ1-6
V gene: TRBV6-5

CDR3 protein: CASSLGLGSSYTF
clone size: once
J gene: TRBJ1-2
V gene: TRBV18

CDR3 protein: CSVEYRVGYEQYF
clone size: once
J gene: TRBJ2-7
V gene: TRBV29-1

CDR3 protein: CASSQGTGTVVPRQYF
clone size: NA
J gene: TRBJ2-7
V gene: TRBV3-1/TRBV3-2

CDR3 protein: CATSDLFGGAEETQYF
clone size: NA
J gene: TRBJ2-5
V gene: TRBV24-1

CDR3 protein: CASSHFGSTDTQYF
clone size: NA
J gene: TRBJ2-3
V gene: TRBV3-1/TRBV3-2

CDR3 protein: CASSPEGLATLRDTQYF
clone size: NA
J gene: TRBJ2-3
V gene: TRBV5-1

CDR3 protein: CASSLSGPEQFF
clone size: NA
J gene: TRBJ2-1
V gene: TRBV2

CDR3 protein: CASSLSRGNQETQYF
clone size: NA
J gene: TRBJ2-5
V gene: TRBV5-1

CDR3 protein: CASSQHPTGSSYNEQFF
clone size: NA
J gene: TRBJ2-1
V gene: TRBV4-1

CDR3 protein: CASSPRQGTSPLHF
clone size: NA
J gene: TRBJ1-6
V gene: TRBV2

CDR3 protein: CASSPDSNYGYTF
clone size: NA
J gene: TRBJ1-2
V gene: TRBV7-9